This T cell receptor (beta chain) was observed in a study of CD8 T cells in ankylosing spondylitis. General study points: Some of these motif variants have turned up before, in reports on reactive arthritis synovial fluid and blood. Seemingly distinctive of ankylosing spondylitis blood was a TCR beta motif formed by eight highly homologous variants.

This CDR3 is built from 16 residues. Germline trimming cut 7 bases from V and 2 bases from J; bases unmatched to any gene: 6. TCRdb reprocessed the 5' RACE reads with MiXCR, giving one entry per CDR3 protein. The table records 250,000 to 400,000 distinct CDR3 sequences, more than 9% of them present only once. This clonotype has at least ten counts. Its specificity is not known. This TCR was sampled from a female donor with ankylosing spondylitis or in good health (not recorded which). Sequenced input: blood, either unsorted or a sorted T cell fraction (not recorded which). The chain employs TRBV12-3 or TRBV12-4 and TRBJ2-3; 13 bases are shared with TRBD2. In DNA, the CDR3 is TGTGCCAGCACCGTACTAGCGGGAGGGCCCACAGATACGCAGTATTTT. Translation gives CASTVLAGGPTDTQYF.